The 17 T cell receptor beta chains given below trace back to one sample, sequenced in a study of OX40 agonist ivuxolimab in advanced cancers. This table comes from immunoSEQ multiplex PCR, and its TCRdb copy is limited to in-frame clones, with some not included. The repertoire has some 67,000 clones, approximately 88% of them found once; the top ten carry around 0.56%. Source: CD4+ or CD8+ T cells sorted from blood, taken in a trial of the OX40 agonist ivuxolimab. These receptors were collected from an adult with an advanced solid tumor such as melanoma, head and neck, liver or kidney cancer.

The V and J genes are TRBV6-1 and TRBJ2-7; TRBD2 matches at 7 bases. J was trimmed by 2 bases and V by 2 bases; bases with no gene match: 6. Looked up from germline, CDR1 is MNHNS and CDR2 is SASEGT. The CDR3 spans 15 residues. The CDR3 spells CASSETLADTYEQYF. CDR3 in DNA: TGTGCCAGCAGTGAAACCCTAGCGGATACCTACGAGCAGTACTTC.

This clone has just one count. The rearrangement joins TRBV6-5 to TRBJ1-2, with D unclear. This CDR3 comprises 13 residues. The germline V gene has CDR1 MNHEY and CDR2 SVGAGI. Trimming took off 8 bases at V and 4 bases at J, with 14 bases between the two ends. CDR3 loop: CASSLIMGYGYTF. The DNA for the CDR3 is TGTGCCAGCTCCCTGATTATGGGCTATGGCTACACCTTC.

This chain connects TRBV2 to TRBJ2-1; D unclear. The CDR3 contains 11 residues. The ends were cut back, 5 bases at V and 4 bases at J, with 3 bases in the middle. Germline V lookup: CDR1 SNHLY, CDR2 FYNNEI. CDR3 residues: CASSLYNEQFF. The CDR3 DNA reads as TGTGCCAGCAGTCTATACAATGAGCAGTTCTTC.

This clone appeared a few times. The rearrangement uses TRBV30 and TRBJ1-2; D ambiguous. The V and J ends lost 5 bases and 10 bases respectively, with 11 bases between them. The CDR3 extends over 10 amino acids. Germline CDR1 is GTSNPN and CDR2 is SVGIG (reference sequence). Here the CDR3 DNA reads TGTGCCTGGCGCAGCTCCTACTACACCTTC. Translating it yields CAWRSSYYTF.

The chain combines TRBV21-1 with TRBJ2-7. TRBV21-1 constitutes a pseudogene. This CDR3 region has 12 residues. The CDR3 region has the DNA TGTGCCAGCAGCAAAGGAACCTACGAGCAGTACTTC. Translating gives CASSKGTYEQYF.

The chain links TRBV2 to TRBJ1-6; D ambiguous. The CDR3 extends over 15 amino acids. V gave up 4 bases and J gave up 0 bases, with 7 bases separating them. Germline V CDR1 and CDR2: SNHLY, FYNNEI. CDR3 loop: CASSGESSYNSPLHF. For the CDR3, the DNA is TGTGCCAGCAGTGGTGAGAGCTCCTATAATTCACCCCTCCACTTT.

The CDR3 nucleotides are TGCGCCAGCAGCGTATCCGGGACAGGGAACACCGGGGAGCTGTTTTTT. It specifies CASSVSGTGNTGELFF. The chain carries TRBV5-1 and TRBJ2-2, with 8 bases identical to TRBD1. Germline V CDR1 and CDR2: SGHRS, YFSETQ. This CDR3 is built from 16 residues. Trimming removed 4 bases from V and 1 base from J; junction bases left unmatched: 6. The full variable domain, its missing parts supplied by reference TRBV5-1 and TRBJ2-2, is KAGVTQTPRYLIKTRGQQVTLSCSPISGHRSVSWYQQTPGQGLQFLFEYFSETQRNKGNFPGRFSGRQFSNSRSEMNVSTLELGDSALYLCASSVSGTGNTGELFFGEGSRLTVL.

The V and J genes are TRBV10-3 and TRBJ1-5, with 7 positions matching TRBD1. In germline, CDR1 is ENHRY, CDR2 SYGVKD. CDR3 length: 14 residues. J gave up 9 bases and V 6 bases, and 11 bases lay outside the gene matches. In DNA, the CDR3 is TGTGCCATCAGCTTTGACAGGGTTGAGCGGCCCCAGCATTTT. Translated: CAISFDRVERPQHF.

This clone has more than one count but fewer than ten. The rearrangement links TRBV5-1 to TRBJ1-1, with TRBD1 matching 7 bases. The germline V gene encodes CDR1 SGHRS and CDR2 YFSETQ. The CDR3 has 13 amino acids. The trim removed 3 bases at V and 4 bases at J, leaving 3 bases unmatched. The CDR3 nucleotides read TGCGCCAGCAGCTCCGGGACAGCCACTGAAGCTTTCTTT. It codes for CASSSGTATEAFF.

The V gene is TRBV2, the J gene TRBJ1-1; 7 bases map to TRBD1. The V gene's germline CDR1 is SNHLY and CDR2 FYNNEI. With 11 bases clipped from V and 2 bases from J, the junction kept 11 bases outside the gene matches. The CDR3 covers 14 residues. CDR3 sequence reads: CASDRAPVNTEAFF. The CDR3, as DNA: TGTGCCTCTGACAGGGCCCCGGTCAACACTGAAGCTTTCTTT.

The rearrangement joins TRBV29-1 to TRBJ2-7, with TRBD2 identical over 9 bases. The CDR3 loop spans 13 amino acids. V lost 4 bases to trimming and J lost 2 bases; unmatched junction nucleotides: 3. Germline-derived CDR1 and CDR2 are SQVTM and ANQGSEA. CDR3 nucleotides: TGCAGCGTTGGGGCTAGCGGGGCCTACGAGCAGTACTTC. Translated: CSVGASGAYEQYF.

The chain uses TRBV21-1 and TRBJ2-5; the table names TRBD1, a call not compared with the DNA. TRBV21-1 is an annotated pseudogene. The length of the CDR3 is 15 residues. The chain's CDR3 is CASSSWDRSQETQYF. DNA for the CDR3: TGTGCCAGCAGCTCCTGGGACAGGTCCCAAGAGACCCAGTACTTC.

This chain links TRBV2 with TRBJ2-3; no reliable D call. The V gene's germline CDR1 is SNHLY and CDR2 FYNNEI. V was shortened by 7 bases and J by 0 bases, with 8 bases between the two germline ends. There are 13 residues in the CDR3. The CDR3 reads CASKPISTDTQYF. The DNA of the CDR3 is TGTGCCAGCAAACCGATTAGCACAGATACGCAGTATTTT.

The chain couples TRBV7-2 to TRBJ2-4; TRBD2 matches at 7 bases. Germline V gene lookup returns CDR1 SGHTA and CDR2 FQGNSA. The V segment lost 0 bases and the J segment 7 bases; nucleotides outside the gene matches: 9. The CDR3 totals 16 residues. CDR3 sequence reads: CASSLAVGGVRNIQYF. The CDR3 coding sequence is TGTGCCAGCAGCTTAGCGGTGGGGGGGGTTAGGAACATTCAGTACTTC.

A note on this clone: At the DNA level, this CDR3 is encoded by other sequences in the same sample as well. CDR3 sequence: CASSEFVNAGNTIYF. The CDR3 DNA is TGTGCCAGCAGTGAATTCGTCAACGCGGGAAACACCATATATTTT. This chain uses TRBV2 with TRBJ1-3; no reliable D call. Trimming took off 2 bases at V and 4 bases at J, with 12 bases between the two ends. The germline V gene has CDR1 SNHLY and CDR2 FYNNEI. CDR3 length: 15 residues.

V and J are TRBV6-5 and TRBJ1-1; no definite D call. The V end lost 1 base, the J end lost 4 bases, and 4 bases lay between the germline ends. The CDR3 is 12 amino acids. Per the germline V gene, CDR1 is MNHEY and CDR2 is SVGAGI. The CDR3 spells CASSYWGTEAFF. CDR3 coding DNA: TGTGCCAGCAGTTACTGGGGCACTGAAGCTTTCTTT.

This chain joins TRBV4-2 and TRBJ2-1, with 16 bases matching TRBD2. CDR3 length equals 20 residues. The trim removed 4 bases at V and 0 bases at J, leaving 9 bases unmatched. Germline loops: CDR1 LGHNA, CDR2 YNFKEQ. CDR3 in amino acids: CASSLFGTSGGANSYNEQFF. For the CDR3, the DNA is TGTGCCAGCAGCCTTTTCGGGACTAGCGGGGGGGCCAACTCCTACAATGAGCAGTTCTTC.